This is a list of T cell receptor beta chains from one sample in a study of breast tumors, draining lymph nodes, adjacent tissues. TCRdb used MiXCR to reprocess the multiplex PCR reads, holding one entry per CDR3 protein. The data show around 140,000 distinct CDR3 sequences, with 30% to 35% seen just once and roughly 2.3% held by the top ten. Sequencing was performed on axillary lymph node tissue. These TCRs come from a female donor with breast cancer. Some clones in this sample may be carry-over from other donors' samples. Both conserved end residues are part of each CDR3. Fields, in order: clone size, J gene, D gene, V gene, CDR3 DNA, CDR3 protein. A D gene is named only where the DNA matches it firmly. Some rows mark clone size as missing; the rest say once, few, many or name a class of expanded clone.

NA TRBJ2-3 NA TRBV7-9 TGTGCCAGCAGTTACACAGGGTGGGCAGATGCGCAGTATTTT CASSYTGWADAQYF
many TRBJ1-2 NA TRBV6-6 TGTGCCAGCAGTTACTCGGCCAGAAACTATGGCTACACCTTC CASSYSARNYGYTF
many TRBJ1-5 NA TRBV4-1 TGCGCCAGCAGCCAAGGAACGGAGGCGGGCAATCAGCCCCAGCATTTT CASSQGTEAGNQPQHF
NA TRBJ2-3 NA TRBV11-2 TGTGCCAGCAGCTTAGGCTCGGGGGCGACAGATACGCGGTATTTT CASSLGSGATDTRYF
many TRBJ2-5 NA TRBV11-1 TGTGCCAGCAGCTTGGGACTGACCCAAGAGACCCAGTACTTC CASSLGLTQETQYF
many TRBJ2-3 NA TRBV5-6 TGTGCCAGCAAGCTGGCCGGGCCTGAGTATTTT CASKLAGPEYF
many TRBJ2-1 NA TRBV19 TGTGCCAGTAGTATCCACAGGGAGGGTGAGCAGTTCTTC CASSIHREGEQFF
NA TRBJ1-1 NA TRBV2 TGTGCCAGCAGTGAAAGACAGCTAAACTTGAACACTGAAGCTCTCTTT CASSERQLNLNTEALF
many TRBJ1-2 NA TRBV28 TGTGCCAGCAGTTTATCTCAGGGGATTCAGGGCTACACCTTC CASSLSQGIQGYTF
many TRBJ2-5 NA TRBV4-3 TGCGCCAGCAGCCAGAGGTCTGGACGGGGGGCCCAGGAGACCCAGTACTTC CASSQRSGRGAQETQYF